This T cell receptor (beta chain) was retrieved from a study of T cell changes during pregnancy in multiple sclerosis. V shed 2 bases, J shed 8 bases, and the junction held 10 bases outside the gene matches. The CDR3 length is 14 residues. Looked up from germline, CDR1 is GTSNPN and CDR2 is SVGIG (reference sequence). Some clones are missing from TCRdb's copy, which holds only in-frame ones; the method was immunoSEQ multiplex PCR. The sample holds tens of thousands of clones, roughly nine tenths seen once. The source was peripheral blood, collected in the third trimester of pregnancy. The chain carries TRBV30 and TRBJ1-2; TRBD1 aligns across 8 bases. The receptor was isolated from a female donor with multiple sclerosis, enrolled in a pregnancy study. The CDR3 DNA follows: TGTGCCTGGAGTACCCGGGACAGGCCTGGGGGCTACACCTTC. Its protein product is CAWSTRDRPGGYTF.